This T cell receptor (beta chain) was identified in a study of blood T cell repertoires in COVID-19. Original processing methods: Reference gene primers were amplified, and this amplification served to estimate nucleated cell counts. Method: immunoSEQ multiplex PCR; TCRdb's copy keeps in-frame clones and lacks some. That table furnishes V, J and clone size, whereas the DNA furnished D and trimming. The table lists about 63,000 clones, around 93% of them singletons. The TCR originated in a man aged 45-65 years with active COVID-19. The specimen sequenced was peripheral blood.

The CDR3 loop is CASSLGLAGGTGELFF. The CDR3 DNA follows: TGTGCCAGCAGCCTGGGACTAGCGGGGGGCACCGGGGAGCTGTTTTTT. The chain is built from TRBV3-1 (or the pseudogene TRBV3-2) and TRBJ2-2; the match to TRBD2 covers 15 bases. With V trimmed by 4 bases and J by 4 bases, 1 base remained unmatched. Germline V lookup: CDR1 LGHDT, CDR2 YNNKEL (reference sequence). This CDR3 spans 16 amino acids.